A selection of T cell receptor beta chains follows, all from one sample in a study of CD8 T cells in ankylosing spondylitis. TCRdb reprocessed the 5' RACE reads with MiXCR, giving one entry per CDR3 protein. The sample contains 200,000 to 250,000 distinct CDR3 sequences, 7.3% of which appear only once. The sequenced sample was blood, either unsorted or a sorted T cell fraction (not recorded which). Receptors were obtained from a male donor with ankylosing spondylitis. CDR3s include the opening cysteine and the closing phenylalanine or tryptophan. Each record gives: D gene, V gene, J gene, clone size, CDR3 protein, CDR3 DNA. The D gene is left open where the match is weak. Some rows mark clone size as missing; the rest say once, few, many or name a class of expanded clone.

D: NA
V: TRBV4-1
J: TRBJ1-2
size: NA
CDR3: CASSQVPSPGYGYTF
DNA: TGCGCCAGCAGCCAAGTTCCCTCCCCTGGCTATGGCTACACCTTC

D: NA
V: TRBV7-9
J: TRBJ2-2
size: many
CDR3: CASSLGGTGELFF
DNA: TGTGCCAGCAGCTTAGGGGGCACCGGGGAGCTGTTTTTT

D: TRBD2
V: TRBV20-1
J: TRBJ2-1
size: NA
CDR3: CSTRGTSGPPGEQFF
DNA: TGCAGTACTAGAGGGACTAGCGGCCCGCCAGGAGAGCAGTTCTTC

D: NA
V: TRBV7-9
J: TRBJ2-7
size: many
CDR3: CASSSTKQQYF
DNA: TGTGCCAGCAGCAGCACCAAACAGCAGTACTTC

D: NA
V: TRBV5-1
J: TRBJ1-1
size: many
CDR3: CASSYKNTEAFF
DNA: TGCGCCAGCAGCTATAAGAACACTGAAGCTTTCTTT

D: NA
V: TRBV19
J: TRBJ2-7
size: many
CDR3: CASLPTYDSGLIPYEQYF
DNA: TGTGCCAGCCTCCCTACCTACGACAGCGGATTAATCCCCTACGAGCAGTACTTC

D: NA
V: TRBV29-1
J: TRBJ2-3
size: many
CDR3: CSVEGPQADTQYF
DNA: TGCAGCGTTGAGGGGCCCCAGGCAGATACGCAGTATTTT

D: NA
V: TRBV3-1
J: TRBJ1-2
size: many
CDR3: CASSHTAAGNYGYTF
DNA: TGTGCCAGCAGCCATACAGCGGCTGGGAACTATGGCTACACCTTC

D: TRBD2
V: TRBV11-2
J: TRBJ2-5
size: many
CDR3: CASSLRAGGFQETQYF
DNA: TGTGCCAGCAGCTTAAGGGCGGGGGGCTTCCAAGAGACCCAGTACTTC

D: NA
V: TRBV6-2/TRBV6-3
J: TRBJ1-1
size: many
CDR3: CASSLLISTDLDMNTEAFF
DNA: TGTGCCAGCAGCCTACTAATTTCGACGGACCTCGATATGAACACTGAAGCTTTCTTT

D: NA
V: TRBV6-1
J: TRBJ1-1
size: NA
CDR3: CASSWMDGVTEAFF
DNA: TGTGCCAGCTCTTGGATGGATGGCGTCACTGAAGCTTTCTTT

D: NA
V: TRBV7-9
J: TRBJ2-7
size: NA
CDR3: CASPSLDRTYEQYF
DNA: TGTGCCAGCCCATCCCTAGACAGGACCTACGAGCAGTACTTC

D: TRBD1
V: TRBV4-3
J: TRBJ2-5
size: many
CDR3: CASSQQPPGQGAETQYF
DNA: TGCGCCAGCAGCCAACAACCTCCGGGACAGGGGGCTGAGACCCAGTACTTC

D: TRBD2
V: TRBV27
J: TRBJ2-1
size: many
CDR3: CASYQPGTSGYNEQFF
DNA: TGTGCCAGCTATCAACCCGGGACTAGCGGCTACAATGAGCAGTTCTTC

D: TRBD2
V: TRBV20-1
J: TRBJ2-6
size: NA
CDR3: CSAPTIRLSGSSGANVLTF
DNA: TGCAGTGCTCCGACTATCCGACTTAGCGGGAGCTCTGGGGCCAACGTCCTGACTTTC

D: NA
V: TRBV14
J: TRBJ2-2
size: many
CDR3: CASSQYQNTGELFF
DNA: TGTGCCAGCAGCCAATATCAGAACACCGGGGAGCTGTTTTTT

D: NA
V: TRBV12-3/TRBV12-4
J: TRBJ1-5
size: many
CDR3: CASSLWRKSNQPQHF
DNA: TGTGCCAGCAGTTTGTGGAGGAAAAGCAATCAGCCCCAGCATTTT

D: TRBD1
V: TRBV7-8
J: TRBJ2-2
size: NA
CDR3: CASSTHAPRDRDTGELFF
DNA: TGTGCCAGCAGCACCCACGCCCCCAGGGACAGGGACACCGGGGAGCTGTTTTTT

D: NA
V: TRBV7-2
J: TRBJ2-7
size: many
CDR3: CASSQPLSYEQYF
DNA: TGTGCCAGCAGCCAACCTTTATCCTACGAGCAGTACTTC

D: NA
V: TRBV15
J: TRBJ2-6
size: many
CDR3: CATSRDSRSGANVLTF
DNA: TGTGCCACCAGCAGAGATTCTCGGTCTGGGGCCAACGTCCTGACTTTC

D: NA
V: TRBV7-9
J: TRBJ2-3
size: many
CDR3: CASSLGGRASTQYF
DNA: TGTGCCAGCAGCTTAGGAGGGCGGGCTTCTACGCAGTATTTT